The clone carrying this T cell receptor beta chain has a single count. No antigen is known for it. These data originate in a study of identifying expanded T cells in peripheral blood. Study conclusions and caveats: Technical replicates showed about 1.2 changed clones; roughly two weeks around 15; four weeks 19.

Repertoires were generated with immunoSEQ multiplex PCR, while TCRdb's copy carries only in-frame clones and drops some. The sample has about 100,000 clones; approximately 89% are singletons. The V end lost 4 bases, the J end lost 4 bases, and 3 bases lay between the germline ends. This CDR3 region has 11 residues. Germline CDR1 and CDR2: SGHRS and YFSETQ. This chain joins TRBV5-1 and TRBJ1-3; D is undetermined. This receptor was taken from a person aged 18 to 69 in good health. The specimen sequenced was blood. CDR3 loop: CASSGGNTIYF. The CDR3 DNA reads TGCGCCAGCAGCGGAGGAAACACCATATATTTT.